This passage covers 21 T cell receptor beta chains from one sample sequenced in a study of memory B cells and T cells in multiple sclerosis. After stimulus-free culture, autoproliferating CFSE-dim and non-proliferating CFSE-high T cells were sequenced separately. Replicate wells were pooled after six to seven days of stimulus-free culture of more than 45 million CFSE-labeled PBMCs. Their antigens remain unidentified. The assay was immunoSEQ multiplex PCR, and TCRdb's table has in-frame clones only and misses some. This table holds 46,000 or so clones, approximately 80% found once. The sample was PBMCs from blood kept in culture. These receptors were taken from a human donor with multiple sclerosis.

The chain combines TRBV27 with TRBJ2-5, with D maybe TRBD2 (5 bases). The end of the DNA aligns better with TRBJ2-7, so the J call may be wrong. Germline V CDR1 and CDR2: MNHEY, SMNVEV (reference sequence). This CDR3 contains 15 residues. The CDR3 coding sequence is TGTGCCAGCAGTTTACAGGAGGCCGCATCCTACGAGCAGTACTTC. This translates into CASSLQEAASYEQYF.

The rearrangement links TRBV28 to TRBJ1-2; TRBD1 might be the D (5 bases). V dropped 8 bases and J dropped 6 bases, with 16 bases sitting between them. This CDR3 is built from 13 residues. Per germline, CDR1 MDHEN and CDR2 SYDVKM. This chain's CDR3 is CASLPGWGDGYTF. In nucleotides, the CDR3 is TGTGCCAGCCTTCCAGGATGGGGCGATGGCTACACCTTC.

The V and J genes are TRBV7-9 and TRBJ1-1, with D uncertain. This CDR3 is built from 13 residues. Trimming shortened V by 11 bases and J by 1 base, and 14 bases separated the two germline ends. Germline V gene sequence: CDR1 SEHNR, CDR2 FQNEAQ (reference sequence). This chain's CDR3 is CAGEGTTNTEAFF. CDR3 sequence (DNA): TGTGCCGGCGAGGGAACTACGAACACTGAAGCTTTCTTT.

This chain's CDR3 is CSAGEQGGIEQFF. CDR3 DNA sequence: TGCAGCGCTGGGGAGCAGGGAGGAATTGAGCAGTTCTTC. The chain carries TRBV29-1 and TRBJ2-1; TRBD2 might be the D (6 bases). The germline CDR1 and CDR2 sequences are SQVTM and ANQGSEA. The CDR3 totals 13 residues. V lost 7 bases, J lost 9 bases, and 19 bases lay in between.

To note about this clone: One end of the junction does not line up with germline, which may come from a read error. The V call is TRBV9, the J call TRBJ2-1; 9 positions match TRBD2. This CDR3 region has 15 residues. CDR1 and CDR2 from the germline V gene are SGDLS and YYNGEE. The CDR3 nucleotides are TGTGCCCGCAGCGCGGGGGGGGGCCCCTACAATGAGCAGTTCTTC. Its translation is CARSAGGGPYNEQFF.

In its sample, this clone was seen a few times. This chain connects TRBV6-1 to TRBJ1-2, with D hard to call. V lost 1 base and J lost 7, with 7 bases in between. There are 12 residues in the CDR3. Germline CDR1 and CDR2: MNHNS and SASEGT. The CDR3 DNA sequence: TGTGCCAGCAGTGAAGTGAGCCTTGGCTACACCTTC. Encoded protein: CASSEVSLGYTF.

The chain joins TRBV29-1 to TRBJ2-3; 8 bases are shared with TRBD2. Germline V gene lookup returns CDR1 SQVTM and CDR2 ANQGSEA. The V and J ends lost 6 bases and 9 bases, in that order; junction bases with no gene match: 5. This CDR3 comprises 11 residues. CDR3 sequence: CSVPAGVTQYF. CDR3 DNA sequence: TGCAGCGTCCCAGCGGGGGTGACGCAGTATTTT.

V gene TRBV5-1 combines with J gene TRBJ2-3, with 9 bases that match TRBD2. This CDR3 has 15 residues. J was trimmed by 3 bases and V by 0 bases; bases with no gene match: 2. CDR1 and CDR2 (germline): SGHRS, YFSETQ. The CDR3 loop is CASSLDSGGTDTQYF. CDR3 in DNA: TGCGCCAGCAGCTTGGATAGCGGGGGAACAGATACGCAGTATTTT.

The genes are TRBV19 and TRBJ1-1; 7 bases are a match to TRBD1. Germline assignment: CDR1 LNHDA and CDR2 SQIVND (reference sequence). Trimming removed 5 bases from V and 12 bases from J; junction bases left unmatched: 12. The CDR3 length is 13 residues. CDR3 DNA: TGTGCCAGTAGTGGCAACGACAGGGCGGTGACTTTCTTT. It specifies CASSGNDRAVTFF.

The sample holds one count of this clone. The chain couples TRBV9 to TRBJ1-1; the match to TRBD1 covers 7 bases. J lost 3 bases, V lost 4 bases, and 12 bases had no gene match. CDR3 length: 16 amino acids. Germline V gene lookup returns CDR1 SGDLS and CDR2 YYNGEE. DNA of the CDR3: TGTGCCAGCAGCCCTAGAGGAGACAGGGAAGACACTGAAGCTTTCTTT. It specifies CASSPRGDREDTEAFF.

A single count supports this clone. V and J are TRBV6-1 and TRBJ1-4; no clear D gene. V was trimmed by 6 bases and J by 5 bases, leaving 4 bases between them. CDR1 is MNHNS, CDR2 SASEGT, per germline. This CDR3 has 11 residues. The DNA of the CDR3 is TGTGCCAGCAGCGGAAATGAAAAACTGTTTTTT. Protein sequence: CASSGNEKLFF.

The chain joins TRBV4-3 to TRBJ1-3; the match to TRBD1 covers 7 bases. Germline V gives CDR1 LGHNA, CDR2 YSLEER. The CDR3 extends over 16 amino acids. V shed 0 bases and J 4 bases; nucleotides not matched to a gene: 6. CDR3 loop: CASSQDGRGLGNTIYF. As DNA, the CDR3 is TGCGCCAGCAGCCAAGACGGAAGGGGGCTAGGAAACACCATATATTTT.

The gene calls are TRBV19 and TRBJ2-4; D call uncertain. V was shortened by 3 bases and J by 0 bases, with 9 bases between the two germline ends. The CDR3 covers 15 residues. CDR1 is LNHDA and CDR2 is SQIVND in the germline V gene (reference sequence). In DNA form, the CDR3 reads TGTGCCAGTAGTATGAACACCCTAGCCAAAAACATTCAGTACTTC. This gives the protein CASSMNTLAKNIQYF.

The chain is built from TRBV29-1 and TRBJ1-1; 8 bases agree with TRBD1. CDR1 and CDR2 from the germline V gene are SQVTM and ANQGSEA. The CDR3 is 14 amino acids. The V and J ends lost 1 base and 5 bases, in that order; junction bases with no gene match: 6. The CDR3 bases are TGCAGCGTTGAAGGGGGGACAGGTTCGACTGAAGCTTTCTTT. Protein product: CSVEGGTGSTEAFF.

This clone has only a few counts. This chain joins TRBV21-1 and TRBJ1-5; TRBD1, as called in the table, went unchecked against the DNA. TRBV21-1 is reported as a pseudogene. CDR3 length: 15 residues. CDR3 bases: TGTGCCAGCAGCAAAAGGGCCAGGGAAAGGAAGCCCCAGCATTTT. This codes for CASSKRARERKPQHF.

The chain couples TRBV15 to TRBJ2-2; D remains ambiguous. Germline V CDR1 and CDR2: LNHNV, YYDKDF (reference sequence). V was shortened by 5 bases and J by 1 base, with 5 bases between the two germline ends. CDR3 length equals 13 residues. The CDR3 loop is CATSPGNTGELFF. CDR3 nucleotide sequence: TGTGCCACCAGCCCCGGGAACACCGGGGAGCTGTTTTTT.

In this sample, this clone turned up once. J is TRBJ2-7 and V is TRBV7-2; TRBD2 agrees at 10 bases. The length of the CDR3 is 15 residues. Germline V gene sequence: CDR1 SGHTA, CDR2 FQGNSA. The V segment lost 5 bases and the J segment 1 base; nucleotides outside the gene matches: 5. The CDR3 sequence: CASSLTSGVSYEQYF. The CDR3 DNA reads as TGTGCCAGCAGCCTAACTAGCGGGGTTTCCTACGAGCAGTACTTC.

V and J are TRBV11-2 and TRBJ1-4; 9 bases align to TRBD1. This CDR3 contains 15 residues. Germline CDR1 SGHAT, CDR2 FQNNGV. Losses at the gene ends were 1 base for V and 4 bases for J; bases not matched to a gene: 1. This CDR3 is CASSLGDRDNEKLFF. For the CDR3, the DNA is TGTGCCAGCAGCTTAGGGGACAGGGATAATGAAAAACTGTTTTTT.

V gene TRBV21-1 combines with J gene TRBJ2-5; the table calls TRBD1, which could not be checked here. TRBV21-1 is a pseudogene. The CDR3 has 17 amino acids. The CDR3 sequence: CASSKEGSKGMGQTQYF. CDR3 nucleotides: TGTGCCAGCAGCAAAGAAGGCTCAAAGGGGATGGGGCAGACCCAGTACTTC.

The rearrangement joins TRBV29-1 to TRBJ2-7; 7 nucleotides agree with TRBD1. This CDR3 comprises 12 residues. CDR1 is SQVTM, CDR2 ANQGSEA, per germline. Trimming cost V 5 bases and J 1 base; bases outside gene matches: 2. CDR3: CSVQQGSYEQYF. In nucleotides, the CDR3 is TGCAGCGTTCAACAGGGGTCCTACGAGCAGTACTTC.

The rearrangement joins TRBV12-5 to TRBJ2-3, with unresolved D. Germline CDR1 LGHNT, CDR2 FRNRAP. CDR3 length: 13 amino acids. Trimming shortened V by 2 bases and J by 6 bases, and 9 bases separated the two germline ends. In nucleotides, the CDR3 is TGTGCTAGTGGTTTGATCGGTGGGGATACGCAGTATTTT. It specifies CASGLIGGDTQYF.